These 21 T cell receptor beta chains share one sample of origin, sequenced in a study of blood T cells in healthy people across ages. Next came a second PCR, run for roughly 6 to 11 cycles, which used a sample-barcoded 5' primer along with a J-beta primer mix. TCRdb fed the 5' RACE reads into MiXCR, producing one record per CDR3 protein. The sample records some 930,000 distinct CDR3 sequences, 25% to 30% being singletons. These same data were also listed under a study on T cells of mothers and their children.

The sequencing input was blood. Every receptor here comes from a woman in her thirties or forties in good health.

V usage is TRBV6-1 and J usage is TRBJ1-1; 10 bases are a match to TRBD1. Per germline, CDR1 MNHNS and CDR2 SASEGT. V shed 3 bases, J shed 0 bases, and the junction held 7 bases outside the gene matches. CDR3 size: 17 residues. The CDR3 region has the DNA TGTGCCAGCAGTGAGGGGACAGGGGTCATCATGAACACTGAAGCTTTCTTT. Translated: CASSEGTGVIMNTEAFF.

This chain links TRBV28 with TRBJ2-7, with 7 bases that match TRBD1. Germline trimming cut 5 bases from V and 4 bases from J; bases unmatched to any gene: 20. This CDR3 has 18 residues. Germline lookup yields CDR1 MDHEN and CDR2 SYDVKM. CDR3 nucleotide sequence: TGTGCCAGCAGTCCATACCTCCGGGACAGATATATCCTGTACGAGCAGTACTTC. This encodes CASSPYLRDRYILYEQYF.

The genes are TRBV12-3 or TRBV12-4 and TRBJ2-3; TRBD2 matches 10 bases. This CDR3 region has 16 residues. V was clipped by 6 bases and J by 4 bases; unmatched bases: 10. The CDR3 loop reads CASSAASGGSADTQYF. CDR3 DNA: TGTGCCAGCAGCGCCGCTAGCGGGGGAAGCGCAGATACGCAGTATTTT.

The table lists this clonotype with many counts. The rearrangement joins TRBV28 to TRBJ1-6, with 7 bases lining up with TRBD1. This CDR3 contains 15 residues. The germline CDR1 and CDR2 sequences are MDHEN and SYDVKM. Trimming removed 4 bases from V and 9 bases from J; junction bases left unmatched: 9. For the CDR3, the DNA is TGTGCCAGCAGTTCGGGGGACAGAATGGGTTCACCCCTCCACTTT. Encoded protein: CASSSGDRMGSPLHF.

This clonotype was found many times. V and J are TRBV4-1 and TRBJ1-6, with a tentative D call TRBD1 (5 bases). The CDR3 loop spans 13 amino acids. CDR1 and CDR2 from the germline V gene are MGHRA and YSYEKL. V was trimmed by 5 bases and J by 10 bases, leaving 12 bases between them. Here the CDR3 DNA reads TGCGCCAGCAGCATTCGCAGGGAATCACCCCTCCACTTT. Translation gives CASSIRRESPLHF.

This clonotype was seen repeatedly, ten times or more. The chain combines TRBV12-3 or TRBV12-4 with TRBJ1-2, with D hard to call. The length of the CDR3 is 14 residues. V was clipped by 5 bases and J by 2 bases, with 12 bases between them. The CDR3 DNA follows: TGTGCCAGCAGTCCCCAAGGAGGAAACTATGGCTACACCTTC. It specifies CASSPQGGNYGYTF.

This clonotype is a singleton in its sample. CDR3 region: CAWSGTGQGSHF. The CDR3 DNA reads TGTGCCTGGAGTGGCACCGGACAGGGGTCGCATTTT. This chain joins TRBV30 and TRBJ1-5; TRBD1 aligns across 9 bases. Trimming took 1 base from V and 15 from J; bases not matched to a gene: 7. The germline gives CDR1 GTSNPN, CDR2 SVGIG (reference sequence). The CDR3 covers 12 residues.

Comments on this clonotype: At one end, the junction sequence differs from germline, possibly due to a read error. This chain connects TRBV4-2 to TRBJ2-3; TRBD2 agrees at 9 bases. This CDR3 comprises 17 residues. Germline assignment: CDR1 LGHNA and CDR2 YNFKEQ. This chain's CDR3 is CASSPSRGGAGTDPQYF. In DNA, the CDR3 is TGTGCCAGCAGCCCCTCCCGCGGGGGGGCCGGCACAGATCCGCAGTATTTT.

A remark on this clonotype: With a much larger clone just one base away, this may be a read error. The chain is built from TRBV29-1 and TRBJ2-4, with TRBD1 matching 7 bases. The closer fit of TRBJ2-7 to the DNA end suggests the J call may be wrong. The length of the CDR3 is 11 residues. The germline CDR1 and CDR2 sequences are SQVTM and ANQGSEA. This chain's CDR3 is CSVRQGNEQYF. For the CDR3, the DNA is TGCAGCGTGAGACAGGGCAACGAGCAGTACTTC.

CDR3 in DNA: TGCAGTGCTCCTTTGGTAGCGGGGGGGCGGGAGCAGTTCTTC. Translating it yields CSAPLVAGGREQFF. This sequence joins TRBV20-1 and TRBJ2-1, with TRBD2 identical over 11 bases. The CDR3 covers 14 residues. Per the germline V gene, CDR1 is DFQATT and CDR2 is SNEGSKA (reference sequence). V lost 5 bases and J lost 10; bases outside the gene matches: 10.

The chain links TRBV27 to TRBJ1-2; D is perhaps TRBD1 (6 bases). The germline CDR1 and CDR2 sequences are MNHEY and SMNVEV (reference sequence). Trimming removed 8 bases from V and 4 bases from J, with 14 bases in between. CDR3 size: 13 residues. CDR3 amino acids: CASGRGASYGYTF. The CDR3 DNA reads TGTGCCAGCGGACGGGGGGCGAGCTATGGCTACACCTTC.

This clonotype was observed many times. CDR3 in amino acids: CASSPWTTSRYEQYF. CDR3 DNA: TGTGCCAGCTCACCGTGGACGACCAGTAGGTACGAGCAGTACTTC. The chain uses TRBV18 and TRBJ2-7; D call uncertain. V was trimmed by 3 bases and J by 4 bases, leaving 16 bases between them. The CDR3 is 15 amino acids. The germline V gene has CDR1 KGHSH and CDR2 LQKENI.

This clonotype was seen ten or more times. The gene calls are TRBV5-1 and TRBJ2-7; D ambiguous. The CDR3 covers 18 residues. Germline values: CDR1 SGHRS, CDR2 YFSETQ. The V end lost 1 base, the J end lost 5 bases, and 25 bases lay between the germline ends. The CDR3 coding sequence is TGCGCCAGCAGCTTGTCACTCCGGGTAGAACGAGGCGCCAACGAGCAGTACTTC. Encoded protein: CASSLSLRVERGANEQYF.

This clonotype showed up many times. CDR3 sequence: CATQVYPDEQYF. The CDR3 DNA is TGTGCCACTCAGGTTTATCCCGACGAGCAGTACTTC. The chain is built from TRBV28 and TRBJ2-7; D gene unclear. Trimming left V 10 bases short and J 5 bases short, with 15 bases between. The V gene's germline CDR1 is MDHEN and CDR2 SYDVKM. There are 12 residues in the CDR3.

This clonotype was found many times. V and J are TRBV20-1 and TRBJ1-2; no clear D. V was trimmed by 1 base and J by 7 bases, leaving 13 bases between them. From germline, CDR1 is DFQATT and CDR2 SNEGSKA (reference sequence). The CDR3 covers 13 residues. In nucleotides, the CDR3 is TGCAGTGCTAGAGTTAAGGGTATCGGTGGCTACACCTTC. It yields the protein CSARVKGIGGYTF.

This clonotype was counted a few times. This rearrangement joins TRBV20-1 to TRBJ1-5, with 10 bases aligning to TRBD1. Germline trimming cut 5 bases from V and 6 bases from J; bases unmatched to any gene: 7. CDR3 length: 14 amino acids. Germline V gene lookup returns CDR1 DFQATT and CDR2 SNEGSKA (reference sequence). CDR3 bases: TGCAGTGCTCCAGGGACAGGGGAGGTTCAGCCCCAGCATTTT. Its translation is CSAPGTGEVQPQHF.

This clonotype has a handful of counts. This sequence may be a read error, since a much larger clone differs from it by one base. DNA for the CDR3: TGCAGTACCTTACGGGGTAGCGGTAGCACAGATACGCAGTATTTT. Translated, it gives CSTLRGSGSTDTQYF. The chain carries TRBV20-1 and TRBJ2-3; D might be TRBD2 (6 bases). CDR3 size: 15 residues. Trimming left V 8 bases short and J 0 bases short, with 18 bases between. CDR1 and CDR2 from the germline V gene are DFQATT and SNEGSKA (reference sequence).

As concerns this clonotype: Here the CDR3 omits its conserved ending phenylalanine or tryptophan, so a read error is the likely source. V and J are TRBV18 and TRBJ1-2, with unresolved D. This CDR3 is 15 amino acids long. Germline V gene lookup returns CDR1 KGHSH and CDR2 LQKENI. Trimming took off 4 bases at V and 5 bases at J, with 17 bases between the two ends. The CDR3 protein is CASSRETRSAYGYTV. Here the CDR3 DNA reads TGTGCCAGCTCACGAGAGACCAGGTCGGCGTATGGCTACACCGTC.

At least ten counts were recorded for this clonotype. V gene TRBV7-2 combines with J gene TRBJ2-1; weak D call: TRBD1 (6 bases). Germline assignment: CDR1 SGHTA and CDR2 FQGNSA. The ends were cut back, 5 bases at V and 6 bases at J, with 20 bases in the middle. The CDR3 consists of 16 residues. CDR3: CASSQPAATGFNEQFF. The CDR3 DNA sequence: TGTGCCAGCAGCCAACCTGCAGCCACAGGGTTCAATGAGCAGTTCTTC.

The count of this clonotype is one. The chain uses TRBV7-2 and TRBJ1-2, with a possible D match to TRBD1 (5 bases). The ends were cut back, 7 bases at V and 8 bases at J, with 14 bases in the middle. The CDR3 loop spans 12 amino acids. Germline V gives CDR1 SGHTA, CDR2 FQGNSA. DNA for the CDR3: TGTGCCAGCAAGGCTGGGGGGAACGGCTACACCTTC. As protein: CASKAGGNGYTF.

This clonotype was recorded once. The rearrangement uses TRBV28 and TRBJ2-2; D is unresolved. The germline gives CDR1 MDHEN, CDR2 SYDVKM. The CDR3 length is 16 residues. V lost 3 bases and J lost 0, with 11 bases in between. The CDR3 sequence is CASSFSEQPNTGELFF. The CDR3 coding sequence is TGTGCCAGCAGTTTTTCGGAACAGCCGAACACCGGGGAGCTGTTTTTT.